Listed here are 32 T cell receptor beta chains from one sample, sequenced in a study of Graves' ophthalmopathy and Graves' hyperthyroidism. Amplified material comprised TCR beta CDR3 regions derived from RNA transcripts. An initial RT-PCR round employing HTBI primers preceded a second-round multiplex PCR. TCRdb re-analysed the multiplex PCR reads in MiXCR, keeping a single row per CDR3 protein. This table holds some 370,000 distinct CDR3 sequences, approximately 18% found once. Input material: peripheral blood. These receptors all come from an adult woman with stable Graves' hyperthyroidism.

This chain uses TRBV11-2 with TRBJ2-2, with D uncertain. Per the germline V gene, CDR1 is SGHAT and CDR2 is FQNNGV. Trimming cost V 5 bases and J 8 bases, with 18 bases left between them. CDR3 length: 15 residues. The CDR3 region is CASSQTDLYLGELFF. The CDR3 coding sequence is TGTGCCAGCAGCCAAACGGACCTTTATTTGGGGGAGCTGTTTTTT.

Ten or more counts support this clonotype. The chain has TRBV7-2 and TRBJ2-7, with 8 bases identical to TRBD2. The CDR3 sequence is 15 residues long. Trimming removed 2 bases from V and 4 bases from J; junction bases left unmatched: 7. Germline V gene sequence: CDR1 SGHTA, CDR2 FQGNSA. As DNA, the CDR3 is TGTGCCAGCAGCTTAACCGGGACTAGTCGGTACGAGCAGTACTTC. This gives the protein CASSLTGTSRYEQYF.

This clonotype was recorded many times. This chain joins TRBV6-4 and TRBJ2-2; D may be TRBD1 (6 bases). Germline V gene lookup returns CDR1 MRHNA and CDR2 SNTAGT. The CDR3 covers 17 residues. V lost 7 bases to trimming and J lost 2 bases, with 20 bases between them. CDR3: CASTRNRVSRNTGELFF. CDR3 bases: TGTGCCAGCACCCGGAACAGGGTATCGAGAAACACCGGGGAGCTGTTTTTT.

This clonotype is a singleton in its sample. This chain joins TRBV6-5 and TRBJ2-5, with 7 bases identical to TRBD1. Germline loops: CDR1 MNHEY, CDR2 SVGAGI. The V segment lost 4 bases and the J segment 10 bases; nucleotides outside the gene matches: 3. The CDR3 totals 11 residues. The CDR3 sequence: CASSSQGNQYF. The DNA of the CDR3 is TGTGCCAGCAGTTCACAGGGGAACCAGTACTTC.

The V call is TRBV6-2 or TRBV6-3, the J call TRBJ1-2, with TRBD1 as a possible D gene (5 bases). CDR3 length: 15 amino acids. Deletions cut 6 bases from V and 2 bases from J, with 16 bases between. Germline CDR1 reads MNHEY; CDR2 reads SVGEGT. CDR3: CASRQDYGANYGYTF. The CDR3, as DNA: TGTGCCAGCAGACAGGACTACGGGGCGAACTATGGCTACACCTTC.

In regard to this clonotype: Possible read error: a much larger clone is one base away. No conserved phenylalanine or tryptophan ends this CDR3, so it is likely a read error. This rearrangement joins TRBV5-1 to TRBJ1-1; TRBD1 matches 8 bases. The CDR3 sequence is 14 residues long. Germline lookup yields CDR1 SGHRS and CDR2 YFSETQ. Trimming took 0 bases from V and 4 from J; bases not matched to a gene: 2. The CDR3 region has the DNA TGCGCCAGCAGCTTGGGTGACAGGGGCACTGAAGCTTTCCTT. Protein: CASSLGDRGTEAFL.

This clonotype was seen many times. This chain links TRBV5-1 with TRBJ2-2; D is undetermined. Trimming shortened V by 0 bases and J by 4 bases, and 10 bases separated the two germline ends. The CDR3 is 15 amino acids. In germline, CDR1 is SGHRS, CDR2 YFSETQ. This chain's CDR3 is CASSLAVGGTGELFF. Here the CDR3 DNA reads TGCGCCAGCAGCTTGGCCGTGGGTGGCACCGGGGAGCTGTTTTTT.

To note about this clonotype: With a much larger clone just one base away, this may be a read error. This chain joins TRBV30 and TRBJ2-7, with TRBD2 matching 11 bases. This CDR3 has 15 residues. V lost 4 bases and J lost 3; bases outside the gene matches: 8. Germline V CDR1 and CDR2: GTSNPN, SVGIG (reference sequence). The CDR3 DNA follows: TGTGCCTGGACTGCCAGACTAGCGGGGATCTACGAGCAGTACTTC. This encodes CAWTARLAGIYEQYF.

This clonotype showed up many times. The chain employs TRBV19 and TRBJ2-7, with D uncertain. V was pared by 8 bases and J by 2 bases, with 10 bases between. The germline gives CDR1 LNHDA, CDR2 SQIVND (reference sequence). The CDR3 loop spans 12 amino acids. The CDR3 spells CASGWGTYEQYF. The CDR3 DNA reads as TGTGCCAGTGGATGGGGTACCTACGAGCAGTACTTC.

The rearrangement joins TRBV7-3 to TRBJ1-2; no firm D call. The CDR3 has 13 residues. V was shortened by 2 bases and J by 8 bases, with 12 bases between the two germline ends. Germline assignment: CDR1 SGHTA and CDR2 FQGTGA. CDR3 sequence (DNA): TGTGCCAGCAGCTTACCAGAGCCGTCAGGCTACACCTTC. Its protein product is CASSLPEPSGYTF.

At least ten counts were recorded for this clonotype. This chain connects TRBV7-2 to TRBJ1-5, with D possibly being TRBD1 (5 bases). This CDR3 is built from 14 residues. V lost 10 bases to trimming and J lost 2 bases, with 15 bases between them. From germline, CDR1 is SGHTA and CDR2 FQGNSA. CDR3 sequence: CANPWGVGNQPQHF. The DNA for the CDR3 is TGTGCCAACCCGTGGGGGGTTGGCAATCAGCCCCAGCATTTT.

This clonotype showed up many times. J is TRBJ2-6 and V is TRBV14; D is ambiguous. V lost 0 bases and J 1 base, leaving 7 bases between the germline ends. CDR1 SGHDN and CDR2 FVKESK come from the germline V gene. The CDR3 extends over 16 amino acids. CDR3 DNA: TGTGCCAGCAGCCAAGATTTCTGGTCTGGGGCCAACGTCCTGACTTTC. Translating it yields CASSQDFWSGANVLTF.

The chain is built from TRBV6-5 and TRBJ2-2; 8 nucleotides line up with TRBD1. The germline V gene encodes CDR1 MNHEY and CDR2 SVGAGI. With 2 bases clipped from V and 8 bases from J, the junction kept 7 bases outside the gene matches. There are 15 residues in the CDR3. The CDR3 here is CASSYRTGSKGELFF. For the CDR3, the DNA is TGTGCCAGCAGTTACAGGACAGGGAGTAAGGGGGAGCTGTTTTTT.

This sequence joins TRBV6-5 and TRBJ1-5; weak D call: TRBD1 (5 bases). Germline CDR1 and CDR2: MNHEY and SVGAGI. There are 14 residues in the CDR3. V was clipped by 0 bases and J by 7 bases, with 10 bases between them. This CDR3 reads CASSYSGTRQPQHF. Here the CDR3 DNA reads TGTGCCAGCAGTTACTCAGGGACTAGACAGCCCCAGCATTTT.

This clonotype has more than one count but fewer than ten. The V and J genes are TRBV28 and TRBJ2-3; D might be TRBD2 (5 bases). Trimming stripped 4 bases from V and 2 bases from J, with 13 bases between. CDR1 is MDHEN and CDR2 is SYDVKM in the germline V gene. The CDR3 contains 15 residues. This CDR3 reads CASSSREWVTDTQYF. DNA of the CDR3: TGTGCCAGCAGTTCGAGGGAGTGGGTCACAGATACGCAGTATTTT.

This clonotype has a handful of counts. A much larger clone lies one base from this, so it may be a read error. CDR3 loop: CASSRKAGTRAYEQYF. CDR3 DNA sequence: TGTGCCAGCAGCCGGAAAGCCGGGACTAGGGCCTACGAGCAGTACTTC. The genes are TRBV27 and TRBJ2-7, with 8 bases aligning to TRBD2. CDR3 length: 16 amino acids. Germline CDR1 is MNHEY and CDR2 is SMNVEV (reference sequence). The trim removed 6 bases at V and 2 bases at J, leaving 12 bases unmatched.

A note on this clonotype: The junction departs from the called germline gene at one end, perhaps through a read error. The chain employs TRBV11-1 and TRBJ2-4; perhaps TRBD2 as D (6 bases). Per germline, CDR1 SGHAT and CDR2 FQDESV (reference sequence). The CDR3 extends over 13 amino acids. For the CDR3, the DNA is TGTGCCAGCAGCTCCGGGAGAGGCAACATTAAGTACTTC. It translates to CASSSGRGNIKYF.

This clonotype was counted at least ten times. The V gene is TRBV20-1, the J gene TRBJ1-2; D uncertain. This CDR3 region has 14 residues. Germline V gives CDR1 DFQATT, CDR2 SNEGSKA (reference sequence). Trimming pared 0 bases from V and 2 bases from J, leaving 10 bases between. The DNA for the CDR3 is TGCAGTGCTAGAGATGTCAGGACCAACTATGGCTACACCTTC. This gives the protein CSARDVRTNYGYTF.

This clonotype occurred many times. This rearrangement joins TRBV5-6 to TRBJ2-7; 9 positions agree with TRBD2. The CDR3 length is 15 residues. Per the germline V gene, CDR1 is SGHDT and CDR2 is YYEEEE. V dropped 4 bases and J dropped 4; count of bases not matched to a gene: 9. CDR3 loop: CASSTKVTSGYEQYF. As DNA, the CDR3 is TGTGCCAGCAGCACTAAAGTGACTAGCGGTTACGAGCAGTACTTC.

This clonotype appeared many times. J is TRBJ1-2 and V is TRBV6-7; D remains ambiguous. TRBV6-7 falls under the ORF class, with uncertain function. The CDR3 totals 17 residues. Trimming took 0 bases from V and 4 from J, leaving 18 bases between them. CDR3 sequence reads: CASSYSRNGSLGYGYTF. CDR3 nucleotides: TGTGCCAGCAGTTACTCGAGGAATGGAAGCCTCGGCTATGGCTACACCTTC.

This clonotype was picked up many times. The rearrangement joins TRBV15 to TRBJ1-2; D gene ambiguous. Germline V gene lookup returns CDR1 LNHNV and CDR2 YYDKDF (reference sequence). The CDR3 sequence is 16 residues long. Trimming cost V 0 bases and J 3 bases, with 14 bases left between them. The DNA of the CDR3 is TGTGCCACCAGCAGAGATGGCACTTTTAGGGACTATGGCTACACCTTC. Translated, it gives CATSRDGTFRDYGYTF.

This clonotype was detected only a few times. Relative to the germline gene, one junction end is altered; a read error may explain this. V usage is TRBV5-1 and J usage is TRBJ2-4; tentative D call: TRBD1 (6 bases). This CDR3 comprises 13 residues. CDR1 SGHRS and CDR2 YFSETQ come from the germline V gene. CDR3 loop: CASSDNRENIKYF. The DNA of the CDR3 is TGCGCCAGCAGCGACAACAGGGAAAACATTAAGTACTTC.

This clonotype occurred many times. CDR3 region: CASSPGQHSNQPQHF. CDR3 bases: TGTGCCAGCAGCCCGGGACAGCATAGCAATCAGCCCCAGCATTTT. The chain couples TRBV5-5 to TRBJ1-5, with 7 bases fitting TRBD1. CDR3 length: 15 amino acids. The V segment lost 4 bases and the J segment 0 bases; nucleotides outside the gene matches: 4. Germline lookup yields CDR1 SGHKS and CDR2 YYEKEE (reference sequence).

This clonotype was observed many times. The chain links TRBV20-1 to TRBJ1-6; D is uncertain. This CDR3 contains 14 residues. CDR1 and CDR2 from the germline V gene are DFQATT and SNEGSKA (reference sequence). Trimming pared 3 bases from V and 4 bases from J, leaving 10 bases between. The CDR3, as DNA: TGCAGTGCTAGGCGTCACACATATAATTCACCCCTCCACTTT. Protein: CSARRHTYNSPLHF.

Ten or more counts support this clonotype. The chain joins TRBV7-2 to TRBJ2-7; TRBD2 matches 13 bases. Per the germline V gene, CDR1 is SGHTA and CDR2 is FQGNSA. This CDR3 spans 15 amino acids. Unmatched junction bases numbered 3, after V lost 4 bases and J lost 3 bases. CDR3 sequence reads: CASSSGTSGNYEQYF. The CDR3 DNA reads TGTGCCAGCAGCTCCGGGACTAGCGGGAACTACGAGCAGTACTTC.

This CDR3 is CASRHTGGRTGELFF. DNA for the CDR3: TGTGCCAGCAGACATACAGGGGGCCGAACCGGGGAGCTGTTTTTT. The chain couples TRBV6-1 to TRBJ2-2, with 9 bases fitting TRBD1. This CDR3 is built from 15 residues. The trim removed 6 bases at V and 5 bases at J, leaving 7 bases unmatched. Germline CDR1 and CDR2: MNHNS and SASEGT.

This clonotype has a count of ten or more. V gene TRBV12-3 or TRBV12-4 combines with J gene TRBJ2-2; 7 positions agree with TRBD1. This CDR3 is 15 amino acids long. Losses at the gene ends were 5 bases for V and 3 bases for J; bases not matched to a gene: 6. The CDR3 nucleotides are TGTGCCAGCAGTGGGGGCAGGGGGTACACCGGGGAGCTGTTTTTT. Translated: CASSGGRGYTGELFF.

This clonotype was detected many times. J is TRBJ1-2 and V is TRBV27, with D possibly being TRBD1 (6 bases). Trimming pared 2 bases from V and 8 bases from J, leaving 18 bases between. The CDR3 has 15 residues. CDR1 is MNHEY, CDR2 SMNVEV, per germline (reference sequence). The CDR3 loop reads CASSLGLRGVGGYTF. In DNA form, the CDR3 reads TGTGCCAGCAGTTTAGGACTCAGGGGAGTGGGCGGCTACACCTTC.

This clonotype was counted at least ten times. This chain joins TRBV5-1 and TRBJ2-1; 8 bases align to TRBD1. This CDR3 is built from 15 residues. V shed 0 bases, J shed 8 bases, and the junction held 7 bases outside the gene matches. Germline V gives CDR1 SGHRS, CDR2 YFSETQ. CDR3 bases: TGCGCCAGCAGCTTGGCCGGCAGGGGGCGTGATGAGCAGTTCTTC. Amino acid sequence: CASSLAGRGRDEQFF.

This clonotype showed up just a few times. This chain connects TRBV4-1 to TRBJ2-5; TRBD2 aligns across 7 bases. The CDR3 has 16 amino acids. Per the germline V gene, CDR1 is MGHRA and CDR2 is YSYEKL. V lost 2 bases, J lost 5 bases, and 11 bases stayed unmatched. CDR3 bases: TGCGCCAGCAGCCAAAGCTGGGGACTACTAGAGGAGACCCAGTACTTC. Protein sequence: CASSQSWGLLEETQYF.

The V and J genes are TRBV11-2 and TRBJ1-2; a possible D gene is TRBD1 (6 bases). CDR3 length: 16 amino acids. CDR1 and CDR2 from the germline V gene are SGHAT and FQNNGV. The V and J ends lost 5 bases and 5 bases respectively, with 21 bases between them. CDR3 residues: CASSTNPSTGRYGYTF. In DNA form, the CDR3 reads TGTGCCAGCAGCACTAATCCCTCAACAGGGCGATATGGCTACACCTTC. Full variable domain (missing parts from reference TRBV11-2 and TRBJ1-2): EAGVAQSPRYKIIEKRQSVAFWCNPISGHATLYWYQQILGQGPKLLIQFQNNGVVDDSQLPKDRFSAERLKGVDSTLKIQPAKLEDSAVYLCASSTNPSTGRYGYTFGSGTRLTVV.

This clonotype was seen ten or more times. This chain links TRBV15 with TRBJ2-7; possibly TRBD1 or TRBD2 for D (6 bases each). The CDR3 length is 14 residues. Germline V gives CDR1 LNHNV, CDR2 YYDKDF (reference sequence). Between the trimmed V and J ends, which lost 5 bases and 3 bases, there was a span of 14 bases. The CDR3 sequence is CATSRGQGLYEQYF. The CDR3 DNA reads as TGTGCCACCAGCCGGGGGCAGGGCCTCTACGAGCAGTACTTC.